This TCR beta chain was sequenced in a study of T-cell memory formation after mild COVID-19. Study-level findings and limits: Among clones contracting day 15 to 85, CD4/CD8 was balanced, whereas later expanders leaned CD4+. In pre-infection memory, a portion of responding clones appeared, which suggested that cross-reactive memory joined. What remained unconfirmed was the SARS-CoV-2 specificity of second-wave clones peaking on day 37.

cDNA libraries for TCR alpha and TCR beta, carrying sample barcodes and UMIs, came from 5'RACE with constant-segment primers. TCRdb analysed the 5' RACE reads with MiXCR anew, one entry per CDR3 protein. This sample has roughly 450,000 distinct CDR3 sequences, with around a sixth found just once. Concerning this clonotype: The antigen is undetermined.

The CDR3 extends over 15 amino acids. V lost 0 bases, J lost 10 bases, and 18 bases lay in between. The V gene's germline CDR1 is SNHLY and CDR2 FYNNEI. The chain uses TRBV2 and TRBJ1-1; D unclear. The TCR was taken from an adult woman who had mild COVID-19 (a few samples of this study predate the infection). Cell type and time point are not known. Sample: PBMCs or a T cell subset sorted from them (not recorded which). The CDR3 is CASSEALRSQGRAFF. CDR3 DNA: TGTGCCAGCAGTGAAGCGCTTCGGAGTCAAGGTCGAGCTTTCTTT.